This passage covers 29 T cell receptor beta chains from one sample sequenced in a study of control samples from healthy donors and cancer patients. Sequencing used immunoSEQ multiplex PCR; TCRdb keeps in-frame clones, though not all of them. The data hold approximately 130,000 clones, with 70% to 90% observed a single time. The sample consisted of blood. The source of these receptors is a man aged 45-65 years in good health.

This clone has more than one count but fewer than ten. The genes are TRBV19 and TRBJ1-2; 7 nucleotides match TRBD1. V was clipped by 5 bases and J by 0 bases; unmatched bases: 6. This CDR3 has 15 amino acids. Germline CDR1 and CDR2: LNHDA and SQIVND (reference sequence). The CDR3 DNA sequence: TGTGCCAGTAGTGGTGGACAGGATGCTAACTATGGCTACACCTTC. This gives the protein CASSGGQDANYGYTF.

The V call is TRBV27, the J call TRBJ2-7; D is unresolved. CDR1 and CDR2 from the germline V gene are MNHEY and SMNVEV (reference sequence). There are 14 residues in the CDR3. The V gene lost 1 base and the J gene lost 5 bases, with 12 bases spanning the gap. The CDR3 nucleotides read TGTGCCAGCAGTTTATTTAAAGGGTCCGACGAGCAGTACTTC. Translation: CASSLFKGSDEQYF.

As DNA, the CDR3 is TGTGCCACCAGCAGAGGAGGACAGGGTAGGGCTGAAGCTTTCTTT. Protein: CATSRGGQGRAEAFF. The chain uses TRBV15 and TRBJ1-1, with 8 bases aligning to TRBD1. V lost 1 base to trimming and J lost 6 bases; unmatched junction nucleotides: 7. The CDR3 covers 15 residues. Germline loops: CDR1 LNHNV, CDR2 YYDKDF (reference sequence).

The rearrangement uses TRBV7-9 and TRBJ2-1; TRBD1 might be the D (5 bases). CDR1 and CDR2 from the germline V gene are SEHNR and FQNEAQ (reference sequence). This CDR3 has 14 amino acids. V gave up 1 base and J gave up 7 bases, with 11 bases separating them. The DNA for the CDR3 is TGTGCCAGCAGCTTAGTGGCAGGGTGGAATGAGCAGTTCTTC. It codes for CASSLVAGWNEQFF.

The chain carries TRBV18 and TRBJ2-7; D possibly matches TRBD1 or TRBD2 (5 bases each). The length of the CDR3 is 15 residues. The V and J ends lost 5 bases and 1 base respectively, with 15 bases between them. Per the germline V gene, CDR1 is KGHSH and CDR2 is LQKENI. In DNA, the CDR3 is TGTGCCAGCTCAGACGGGACGGCCTCTTCCTACGAGCAGTACTTC. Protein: CASSDGTASSYEQYF. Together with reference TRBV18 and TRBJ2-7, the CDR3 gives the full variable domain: NAGVMQNPRHLVRRRGQEARLRCSPMKGHSHVYWYRQLPEEGLKFMVYLQKENIIDESGMPKERFSAEFPKEGPSILRIQQVVRGDSAAYFCASSDGTASSYEQYFGPGTRLTVT.

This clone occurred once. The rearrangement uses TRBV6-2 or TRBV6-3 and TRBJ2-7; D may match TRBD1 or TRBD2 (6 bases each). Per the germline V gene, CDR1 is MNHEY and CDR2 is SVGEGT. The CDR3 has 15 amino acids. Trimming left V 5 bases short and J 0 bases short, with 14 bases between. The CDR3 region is CASSRGTSRSYEQYF. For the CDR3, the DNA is TGTGCCAGCAGTCGCGGGACATCGCGCTCCTACGAGCAGTACTTC.

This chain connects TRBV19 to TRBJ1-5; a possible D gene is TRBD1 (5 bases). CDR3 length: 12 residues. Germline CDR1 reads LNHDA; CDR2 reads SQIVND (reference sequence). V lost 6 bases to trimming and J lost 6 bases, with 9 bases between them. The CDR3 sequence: CASSRGIQPQHF. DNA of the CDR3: TGTGCCAGTAGCCGGGGCATTCAGCCCCAGCATTTT.

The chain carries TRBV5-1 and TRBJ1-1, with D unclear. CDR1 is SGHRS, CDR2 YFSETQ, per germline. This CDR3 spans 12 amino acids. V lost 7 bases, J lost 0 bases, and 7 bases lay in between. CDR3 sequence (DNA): TGCGCCAGCCGGAACATGAACACTGAAGCTTTCTTT. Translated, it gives CASRNMNTEAFF.

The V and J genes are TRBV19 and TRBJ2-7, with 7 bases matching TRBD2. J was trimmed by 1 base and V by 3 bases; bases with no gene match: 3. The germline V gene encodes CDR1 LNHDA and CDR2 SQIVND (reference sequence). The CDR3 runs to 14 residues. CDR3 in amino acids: CASSILAESYEQYF. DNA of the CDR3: TGTGCCAGTAGTATTCTAGCGGAATCCTACGAGCAGTACTTC.

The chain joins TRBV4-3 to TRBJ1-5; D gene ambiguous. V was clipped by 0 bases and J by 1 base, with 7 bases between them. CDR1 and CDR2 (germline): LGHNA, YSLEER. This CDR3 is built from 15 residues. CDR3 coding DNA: TGCGCCAGCAGCCAAGAAGCAACGAGCAATCAGCCCCAGCATTTT. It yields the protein CASSQEATSNQPQHF.

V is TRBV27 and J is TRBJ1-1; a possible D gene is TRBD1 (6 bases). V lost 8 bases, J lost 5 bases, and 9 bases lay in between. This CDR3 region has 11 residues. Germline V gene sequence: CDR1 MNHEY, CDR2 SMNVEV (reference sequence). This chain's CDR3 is CASEGGTEAFF. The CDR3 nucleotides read TGTGCCAGCGAGGGGGGTACTGAAGCTTTCTTT.

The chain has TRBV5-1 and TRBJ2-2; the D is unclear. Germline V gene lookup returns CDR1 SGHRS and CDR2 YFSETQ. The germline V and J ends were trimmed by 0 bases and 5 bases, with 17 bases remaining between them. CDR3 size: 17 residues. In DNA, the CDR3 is TGCGCCAGCAGCTTGGCCGTCGACGGTGTGGGTACCGGGGAGCTGTTTTTT. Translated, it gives CASSLAVDGVGTGELFF.

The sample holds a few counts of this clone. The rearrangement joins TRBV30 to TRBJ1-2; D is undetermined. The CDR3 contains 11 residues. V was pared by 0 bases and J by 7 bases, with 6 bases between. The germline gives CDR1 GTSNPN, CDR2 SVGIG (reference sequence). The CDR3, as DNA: TGTGCCTGGAGTGTATCTGGTGGCTACACCTTC. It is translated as CAWSVSGGYTF.

CDR3 DNA: TGTGCCAGCAGCTTGGCTAGCGGGGGGGTTGGTGAGCAGTTCTTC. Its protein product is CASSLASGGVGEQFF. This sequence joins TRBV5-5 and TRBJ2-1; TRBD2 agrees at 12 bases. The CDR3 runs 15 residues. Per the germline V gene, CDR1 is SGHKS and CDR2 is YYEKEE (reference sequence). V lost 0 bases to trimming and J lost 9 bases; unmatched junction nucleotides: 4.

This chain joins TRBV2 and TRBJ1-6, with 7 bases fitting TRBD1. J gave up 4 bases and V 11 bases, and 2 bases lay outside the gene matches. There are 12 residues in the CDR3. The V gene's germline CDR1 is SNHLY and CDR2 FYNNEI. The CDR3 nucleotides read TGTGCCGGACAGGCATATAATTCACCCCTCCACTTT. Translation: CAGQAYNSPLHF.

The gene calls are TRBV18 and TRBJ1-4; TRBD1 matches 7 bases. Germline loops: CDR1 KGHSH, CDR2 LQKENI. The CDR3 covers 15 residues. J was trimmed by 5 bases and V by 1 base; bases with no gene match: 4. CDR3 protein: CASSPRGTENEKLFF. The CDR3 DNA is TGTGCCAGCTCACCACGCGGGACAGAGAATGAAAAACTGTTTTTT.

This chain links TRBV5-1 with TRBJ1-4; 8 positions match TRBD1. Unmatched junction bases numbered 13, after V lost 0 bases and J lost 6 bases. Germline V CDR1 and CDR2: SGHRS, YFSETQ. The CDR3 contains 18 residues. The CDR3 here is CASSLGMGGTGIYEKLFF. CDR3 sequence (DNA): TGCGCCAGCAGCTTGGGAATGGGCGGGACAGGAATTTATGAAAAACTGTTTTTT.

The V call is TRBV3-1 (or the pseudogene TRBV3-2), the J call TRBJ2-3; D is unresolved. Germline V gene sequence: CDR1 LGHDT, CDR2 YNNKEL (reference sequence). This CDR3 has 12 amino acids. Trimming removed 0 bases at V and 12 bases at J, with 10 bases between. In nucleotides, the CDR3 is TGTGCCAGCAGCCAAGATGATCCCCCACAGTATTTT. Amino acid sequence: CASSQDDPPQYF.

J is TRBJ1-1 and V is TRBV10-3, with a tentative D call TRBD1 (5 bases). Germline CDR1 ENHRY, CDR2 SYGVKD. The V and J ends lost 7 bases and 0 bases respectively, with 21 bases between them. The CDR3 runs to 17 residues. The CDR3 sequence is CAIMGGDGYNLNTEAFF. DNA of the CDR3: TGTGCCATCATGGGAGGGGATGGCTATAATTTGAACACTGAAGCTTTCTTT.

CDR3 DNA: TGTGCCAGCAGCCTCCGACAGGGGGTGAAAAACTATGGCTACACCTTC. This encodes CASSLRQGVKNYGYTF. J is TRBJ1-2 and V is TRBV5-6; TRBD1 aligns across 9 bases. In germline, CDR1 is SGHDT, CDR2 YYEEEE. J lost 2 bases, V lost 4 bases, and 9 bases had no gene match. The length of the CDR3 is 16 residues.

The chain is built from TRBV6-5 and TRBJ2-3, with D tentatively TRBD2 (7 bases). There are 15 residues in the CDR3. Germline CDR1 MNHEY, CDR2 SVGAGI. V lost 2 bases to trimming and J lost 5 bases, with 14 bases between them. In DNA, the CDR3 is TGTGCCAGCAGTTACGAGGGGGGGCCGGGAGATACGCAGTATTTT. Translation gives CASSYEGGPGDTQYF.

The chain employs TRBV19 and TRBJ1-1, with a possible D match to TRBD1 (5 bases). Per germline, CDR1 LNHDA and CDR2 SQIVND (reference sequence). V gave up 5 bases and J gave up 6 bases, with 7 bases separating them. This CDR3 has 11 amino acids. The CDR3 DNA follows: TGTGCCAGTAGTCGGGGGGCTGAAGCTTTCTTT. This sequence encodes CASSRGAEAFF.

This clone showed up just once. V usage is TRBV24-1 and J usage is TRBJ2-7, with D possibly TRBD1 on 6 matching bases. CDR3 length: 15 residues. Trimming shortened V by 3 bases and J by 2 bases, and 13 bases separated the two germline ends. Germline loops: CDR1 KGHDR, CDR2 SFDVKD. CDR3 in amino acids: CATSDARDNPYEQYF. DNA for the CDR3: TGTGCCACCAGTGATGCCCGGGACAACCCCTACGAGCAGTACTTC.

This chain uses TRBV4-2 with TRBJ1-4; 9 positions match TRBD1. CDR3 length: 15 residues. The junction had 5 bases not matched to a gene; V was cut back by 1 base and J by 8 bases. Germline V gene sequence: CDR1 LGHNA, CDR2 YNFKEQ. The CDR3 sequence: CASSQGRTGEEKLFF. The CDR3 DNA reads TGTGCCAGCAGCCAAGGCCGGACAGGGGAAGAAAAACTGTTTTTT.

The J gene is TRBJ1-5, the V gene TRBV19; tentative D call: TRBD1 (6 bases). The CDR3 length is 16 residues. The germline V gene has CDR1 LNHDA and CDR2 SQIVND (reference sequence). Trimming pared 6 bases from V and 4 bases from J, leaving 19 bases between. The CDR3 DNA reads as TGTGCCAGTAGAGACCCAGGGGTAAGAGGGAATCAGCCCCAGCATTTT. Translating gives CASRDPGVRGNQPQHF.

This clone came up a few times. CDR3 DNA: TGCAGTGCTTACGGGGGACAGCAGTACTTC. This encodes CSAYGGQQYF. V gene TRBV20-1 combines with J gene TRBJ2-7, with D possibly being TRBD2 (6 bases). The CDR3 extends over 10 amino acids. Deletions cut 5 bases from V and 8 bases from J, with 10 bases between. Looked up from germline, CDR1 is DFQATT and CDR2 is SNEGSKA (reference sequence).

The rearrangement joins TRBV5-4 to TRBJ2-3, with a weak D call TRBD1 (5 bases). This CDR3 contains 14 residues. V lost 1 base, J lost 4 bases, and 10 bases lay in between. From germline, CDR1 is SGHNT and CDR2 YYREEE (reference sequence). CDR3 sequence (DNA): TGTGCCAGCAGCTTGAGTAGCAGGGCAGATACGCAGTATTTT. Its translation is CASSLSSRADTQYF. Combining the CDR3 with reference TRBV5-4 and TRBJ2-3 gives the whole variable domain ETGVTQSPTHLIKTRGQQVTLRCSSQSGHNTVSWYQQALGQGPQFIFQYYREEENGRGNFPPRFSGLQFPNYSSELNVNALELDDSALYLCASSLSSRADTQYFGPGTRLTVL.

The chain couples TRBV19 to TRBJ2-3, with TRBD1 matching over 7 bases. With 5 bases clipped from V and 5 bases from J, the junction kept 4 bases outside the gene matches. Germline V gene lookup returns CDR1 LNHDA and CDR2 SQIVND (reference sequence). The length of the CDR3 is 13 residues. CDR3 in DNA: TGTGCCAGTAGTCTCAACAGGGGAGATACGCAGTATTTT. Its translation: CASSLNRGDTQYF.

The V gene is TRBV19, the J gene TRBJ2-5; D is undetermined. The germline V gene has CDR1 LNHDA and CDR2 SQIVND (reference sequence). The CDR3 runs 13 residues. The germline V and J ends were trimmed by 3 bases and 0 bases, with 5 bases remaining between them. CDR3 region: CASSMLDQETQYF. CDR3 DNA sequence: TGTGCCAGTAGTATGCTAGACCAAGAGACCCAGTACTTC.